The source of this TCR beta chain is a study of regulatory dendritic cells for organ transplantation. About the research overall: LPS was added to dendritic cell cultures on day 6.

This clone was recorded a few times. The antigen is unknown. Data came from immunoSEQ multiplex PCR; TCRdb stores just in-frame clones and leaves some out. In the table there are about 20,000 clones, 70% to 90% of which are singletons. CFSE-labeled sorted T cells met regulatory or mature dendritic cells for 4 to 6 days. Overall study results and limits: Regulatory dendritic cells appeared to expand memory CD8+ clones less than mature ones. Considerable individual heterogeneity was seen in alloreactive memory CD8+ T cells. Memory CD8+ T cells were the most oligoclonal; naive cells were highly diverse.

CDR3 size: 13 residues. The germline gives CDR1 SGHVS, CDR2 FNYEAQ. The V gene lost 5 bases and the J gene lost 7 bases, with 11 bases spanning the gap. Material for sequencing was naive CD4+ T cells from blood cultured with regulatory dendritic cells. Subset noted: CD45RA+ naive T cells. The clonotype was recovered from a human donor in good health. The V gene is TRBV7-6, the J gene TRBJ2-2; D is perhaps TRBD2 (6 bases). For the CDR3, the DNA is TGTGCCAGCAGCCCTAGGAGGGGCGGGGAGCTGTTTTTT. Its translation: CASSPRRGGELFF.